This entry features one TCR beta chain sequence. Its antigen is not identified. The PCR contained 60 Vbeta and 13 Jbeta primers. The protocol was immunoSEQ multiplex PCR, while the TCRdb copy is restricted to in-frame clones and leaves out a portion. The data contain some 150,000 clones, over 70% of them singletons. This entry is derived from a study of cytomegalovirus exposure and HLA in healthy donors. Points from the study as a whole: A later analysis reportedly found fewer N-insertions in an Asian-associated ancestry cluster than the roughly 670-donor mean. The authors later found TCR association rates varying by HLA locus, with DRB1 most and HLA-C fewest. HLA-A and HLA-B allele assignments for most subjects were reportedly predicted accurately using TCR beta sequences. Later analysis associated a missense DCLRE1C variant with TCR beta V- and J-gene trimming.

The CDR3 extends over 14 amino acids. Trimming cost V 11 bases and J 3 bases; bases outside gene matches: 11. Germline V gene lookup returns CDR1 ENHRY and CDR2 SYGVKD. The sample comprised PBMCs. The origin of this receptor is a female donor in good health and CMV-seronegative. The chain uses TRBV10-3 and TRBJ2-7; 9 bases match TRBD1. CDR3 region: CAAGTGTGSYEQYF. The CDR3 region has the DNA TGTGCCGCAGGCACCGGGACAGGGAGCTACGAGCAGTACTTC.